This TCR beta chain is drawn from a study of cytomegalovirus exposure and HLA in healthy donors. About the research overall: Genotyping of 400 or so donors showed that over 80% belonged to the Caucasian-associated ancestry cluster.

A multiplex PCR was run with 60 Vbeta primers and 13 Jbeta primers. Only in-frame clones appear in the TCRdb table, and some are missing; sequencing was by immunoSEQ multiplex PCR. The sample gives about 110,000 clones, roughly an eighth of which show up once; approximately 15% is in the top ten. Trimming took off 4 bases at V and 6 bases at J, with 19 bases between the two ends. CDR3 size: 15 residues. Germline CDR1 reads SGHRS; CDR2 reads YFSETQ. Sequencing was carried out using PBMCs. V and J are TRBV5-1 and TRBJ1-2; maybe TRBD1 (6 bases). This TCR came from a man aged 40-55 years in good health and CMV-seropositive. The CDR3 nucleotides are TGCGCCAGCAGCCTCCCGAGTGGGGGGGCTCATGGCTACACCTTC. Its translation: CASSLPSGGAHGYTF.